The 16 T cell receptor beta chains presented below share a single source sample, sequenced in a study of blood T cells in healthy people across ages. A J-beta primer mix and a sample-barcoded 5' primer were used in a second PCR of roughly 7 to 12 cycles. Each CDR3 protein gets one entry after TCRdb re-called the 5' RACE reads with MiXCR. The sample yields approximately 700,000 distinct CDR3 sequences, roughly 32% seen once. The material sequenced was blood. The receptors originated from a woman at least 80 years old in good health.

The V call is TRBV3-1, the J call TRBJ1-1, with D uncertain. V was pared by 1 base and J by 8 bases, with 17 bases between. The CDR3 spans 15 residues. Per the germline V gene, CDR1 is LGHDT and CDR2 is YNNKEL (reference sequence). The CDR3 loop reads CASSQVGHKPWEAFF. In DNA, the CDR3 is TGTGCCAGCAGCCAAGTTGGTCATAAGCCGTGGGAAGCTTTCTTT. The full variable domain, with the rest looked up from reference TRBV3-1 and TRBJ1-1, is DTAVSQTPKYLVTQMGNDKSIKCEQNLGHDTMYWYKQDSKKFLKIMFSYNNKELIINETVPNRFSPKSPDKAHLNLHINSLELGDSAVYFCASSQVGHKPWEAFFGQGTRLTVV.

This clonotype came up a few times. In DNA form, the CDR3 reads TGTGCCAGCAGGCCAGTGGGGGAGGATGGCTACACCTTC. Residues: CASRPVGEDGYTF. V is TRBV2 and J is TRBJ1-2; D perhaps matches TRBD1 (5 bases). Deletions cut 6 bases from V and 6 bases from J, with 14 bases between. The CDR3 consists of 13 residues. Germline CDR1 and CDR2: SNHLY and FYNNEI.

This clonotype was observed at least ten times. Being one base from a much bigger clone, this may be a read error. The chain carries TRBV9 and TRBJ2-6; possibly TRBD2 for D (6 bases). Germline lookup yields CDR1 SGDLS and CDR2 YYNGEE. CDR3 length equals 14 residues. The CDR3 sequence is CASGGSSGANVRTF. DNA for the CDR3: TGTGCCAGCGGGGGGAGCTCTGGGGCCAACGTCCGGACTTTC.

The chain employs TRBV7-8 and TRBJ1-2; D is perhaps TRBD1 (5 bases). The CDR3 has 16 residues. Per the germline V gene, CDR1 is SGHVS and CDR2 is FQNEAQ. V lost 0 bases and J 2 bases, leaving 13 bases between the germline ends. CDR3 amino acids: CASSLASQGTNYGYTF. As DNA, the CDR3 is TGTGCCAGCAGCTTAGCATCCCAGGGAACAAACTATGGCTACACCTTC. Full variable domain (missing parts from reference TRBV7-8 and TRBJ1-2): GAGVSQSPRYKVAKRGQDVALRCDPISGHVSLFWYQQALGQGPEFLTYFQNEAQLDKSGLPSDRFFAERPEGSVSTLKIQRTQQEDSAVYLCASSLASQGTNYGYTFGSGTRLTVV.

The CDR3 bases are TGTGCCAGCAGCTTAGGGGCGGGAGATCGGAATGAGCAGTTCTTC. Translating gives CASSLGAGDRNEQFF. The chain uses TRBV7-3 and TRBJ2-1; 7 bases match TRBD2. Germline V gives CDR1 SGHTA, CDR2 FQGTGA. The CDR3 covers 15 residues. Trimming cost V 2 bases and J 7 bases; bases outside gene matches: 8.

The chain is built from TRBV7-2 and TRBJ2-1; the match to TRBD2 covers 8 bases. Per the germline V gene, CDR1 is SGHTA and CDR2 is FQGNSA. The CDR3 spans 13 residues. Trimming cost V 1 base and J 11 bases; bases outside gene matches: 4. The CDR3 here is CASSLGERGQQFF. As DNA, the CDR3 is TGTGCCAGCAGCTTAGGGGAGCGGGGGCAGCAGTTCTTC. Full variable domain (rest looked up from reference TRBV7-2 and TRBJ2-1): GAGVSQSPSNKVTEKGKDVELRCDPISGHTALYWYRQSLGQGLEFLIYFQGNSAPDKSGLPSDRFSAERTGGSVSTLTIQRTQQEDSAVYLCASSLGERGQQFFGPGTRLTVL.

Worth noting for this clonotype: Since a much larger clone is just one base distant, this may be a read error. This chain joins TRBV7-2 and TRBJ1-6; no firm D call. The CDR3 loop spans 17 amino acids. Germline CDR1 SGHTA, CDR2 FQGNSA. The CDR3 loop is CANSLAMAGLLNSPLHF. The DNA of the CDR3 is TGTGCCAACAGCTTAGCTATGGCAGGTTTACTGAATTCACCCCTCCACTTT.

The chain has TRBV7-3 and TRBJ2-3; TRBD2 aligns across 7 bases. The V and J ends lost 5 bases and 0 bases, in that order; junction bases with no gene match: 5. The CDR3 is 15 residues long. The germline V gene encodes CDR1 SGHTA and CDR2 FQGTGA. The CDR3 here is CASSPLAASTDTQYF. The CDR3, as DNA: TGTGCCAGCAGCCCGCTAGCGGCGAGCACAGATACGCAGTATTTT.

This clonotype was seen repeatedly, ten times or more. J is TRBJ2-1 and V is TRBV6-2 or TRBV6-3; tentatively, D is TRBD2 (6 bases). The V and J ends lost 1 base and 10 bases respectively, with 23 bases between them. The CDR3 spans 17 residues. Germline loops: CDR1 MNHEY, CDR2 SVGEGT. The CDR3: CASSYYQMTGVPPEQFF. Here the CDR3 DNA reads TGTGCCAGCAGTTACTATCAGATGACGGGGGTACCCCCGGAGCAGTTCTTC.

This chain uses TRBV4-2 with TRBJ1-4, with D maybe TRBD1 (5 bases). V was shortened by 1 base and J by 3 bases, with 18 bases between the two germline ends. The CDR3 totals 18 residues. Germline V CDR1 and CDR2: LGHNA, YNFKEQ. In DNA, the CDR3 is TGTGCCAGCAGCCAAGGTCTGCCGGGGACGGGGTCTAATGAAAAACTGTTTTTT. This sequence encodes CASSQGLPGTGSNEKLFF.

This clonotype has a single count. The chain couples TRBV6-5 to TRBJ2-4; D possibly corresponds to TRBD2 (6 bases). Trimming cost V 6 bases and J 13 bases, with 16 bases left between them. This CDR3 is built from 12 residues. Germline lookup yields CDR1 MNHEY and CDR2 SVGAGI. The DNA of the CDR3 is TGTGCCAGCAGCCCGGGCGGGACTGTGCAGTACTTC. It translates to CASSPGGTVQYF.

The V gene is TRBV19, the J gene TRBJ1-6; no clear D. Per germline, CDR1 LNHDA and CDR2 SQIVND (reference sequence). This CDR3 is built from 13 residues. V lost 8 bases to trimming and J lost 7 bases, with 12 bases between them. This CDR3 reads CASSEGLNSPLHF. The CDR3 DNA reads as TGTGCCAGTTCTGAGGGTCTGAATTCACCCCTCCACTTT. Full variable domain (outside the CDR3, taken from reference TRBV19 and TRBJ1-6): DGGITQSPKYLFRKEGQNVTLSCEQNLNHDAMYWYRQDPGQGLRLIYYSQIVNDFQKGDIAEGYSVSREKKESFPLTVTSAQKNPTAFYLCASSEGLNSPLHFGNGTRLTVT.

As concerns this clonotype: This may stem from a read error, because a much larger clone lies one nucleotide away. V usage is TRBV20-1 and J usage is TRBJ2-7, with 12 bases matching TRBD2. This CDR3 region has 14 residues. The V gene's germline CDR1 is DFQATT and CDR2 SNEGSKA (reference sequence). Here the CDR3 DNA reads TGCGGTGCTCAACTAGCGGGGGGTTCCTACGAGCAGTACTTC. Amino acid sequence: CGAQLAGGSYEQYF.

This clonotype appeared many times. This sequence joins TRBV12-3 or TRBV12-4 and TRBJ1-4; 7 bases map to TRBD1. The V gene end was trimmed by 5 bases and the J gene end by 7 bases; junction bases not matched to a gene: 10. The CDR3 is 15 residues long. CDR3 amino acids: CASSPMGRGSEKLFF. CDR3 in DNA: TGTGCCAGCAGTCCCATGGGCAGGGGGAGTGAAAAACTGTTTTTT.

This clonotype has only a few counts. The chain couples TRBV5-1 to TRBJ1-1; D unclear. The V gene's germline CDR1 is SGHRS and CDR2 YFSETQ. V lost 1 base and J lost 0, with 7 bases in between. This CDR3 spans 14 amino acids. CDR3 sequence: CASSLTTLNTEAFF. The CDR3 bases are TGCGCCAGCAGCTTGACTACACTGAACACTGAAGCTTTCTTT.

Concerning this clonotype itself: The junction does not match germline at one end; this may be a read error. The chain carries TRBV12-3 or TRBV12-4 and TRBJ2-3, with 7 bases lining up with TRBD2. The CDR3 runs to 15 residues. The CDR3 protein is CASSASGVRADTQYF. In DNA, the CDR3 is TGTGCCAGCAGTGCTAGCGGAGTCCGCGCAGATACGCAATATTTT.